These 30 T cell receptor beta chains share one sample of origin, sequenced in a study of blood T cell repertoires in COVID-19. This table comes from immunoSEQ multiplex PCR, and its TCRdb copy is limited to in-frame clones, with some not included. The table records under 300,000 clones, 85% to 90% of them present only once. Sequenced material: peripheral blood. The receptors stem from a woman aged 25-40 years with COVID-19, enrolled during active disease.

V usage is TRBV7-8 and J usage is TRBJ2-2; no reliable D call. With 5 bases removed from V and 2 bases from J, the gap between germline ends came to 6 bases. The CDR3 loop spans 13 amino acids. Germline V gene data show CDR1 as SGHVS and CDR2 as FQNEAQ. CDR3 amino acids: CASSGHNTGELFF. DNA for the CDR3: TGTGCCAGCAGCGGGCATAACACCGGGGAGCTGTTTTTT.

This clone turned up a few times. This chain joins TRBV10-3 and TRBJ1-1; 9 nucleotides match TRBD1. The ends lost 4 bases at V and 3 bases at J; junction bases unmatched: 0. The CDR3 consists of 13 residues. Germline V gene sequence: CDR1 ENHRY, CDR2 SYGVKD. Here the CDR3 DNA reads TGTGCCATCAGTGGGACAGGGGACACTGAAGCTTTCTTT. This translates into CAISGTGDTEAFF.

CDR3 sequence reads: CASSLIAGSTDTQYF. CDR3 nucleotide sequence: TGTGCCAGCAGCCTTATAGCGGGGAGCACAGATACGCAGTATTTT. The chain joins TRBV14 to TRBJ2-3, with 8 bases identical to TRBD2. V lost 4 bases to trimming and J lost 0 bases; unmatched junction nucleotides: 3. Per the germline V gene, CDR1 is SGHDN and CDR2 is FVKESK. The CDR3 covers 15 residues. The full variable domain, in which reference TRBV14 and TRBJ2-3 provide the parts outside the CDR3, is EAGVTQFPSHSVIEKGQTVTLRCDPISGHDNLYWYRRVMGKEIKFLLHFVKESKQDESGMPNNRFLAERTGGTYSTLKVQPAELEDSGVYFCASSLIAGSTDTQYFGPGTRLTVL.

This clone appeared a few times. This chain connects TRBV27 to TRBJ1-1; D unclear. Trimming shortened V by 5 bases and J by 1 base, and 8 bases separated the two germline ends. CDR3 length: 13 amino acids. CDR1 is MNHEY, CDR2 SMNVEV, per germline (reference sequence). CDR3 amino acids: CASSLTENTEAFF. The CDR3 coding sequence is TGTGCCAGCAGTCTCACAGAGAACACTGAAGCTTTCTTT.

This clone was picked up one time. The J gene is TRBJ1-1, the V gene TRBV1. TRBV1 has pseudogene status. The CDR3 is made up of 8 amino acids. CDR3 coding DNA: TGCACCAGCAGCCAAGCTCCCTTT. This encodes CTSSQAPF.

The chain carries TRBV7-7 and TRBJ1-1; perhaps TRBD1 as D (5 bases). This CDR3 contains 13 residues. Germline CDR1 SSHAT, CDR2 FNYEAQ (reference sequence). Trimming took 5 bases from V and 0 from J, leaving 7 bases between them. CDR3 in DNA: TGTGCCAGCAGCGCACAGGTGAACACTGAAGCTTTCTTT. This encodes CASSAQVNTEAFF.

The chain is built from TRBV6-1 and TRBJ2-5, with 7 bases lining up with TRBD1. Germline loops: CDR1 MNHNS, CDR2 SASEGT. Losses at the gene ends were 4 bases for V and 5 bases for J; bases not matched to a gene: 25. The CDR3 runs 20 residues. CDR3 in DNA: TGTGCCAGCAGTGTTAAGTGGAGCCGGAGGAAGACAGGGATTTCGGAGACCCAGTACTTC. It translates to CASSVKWSRRKTGISETQYF.

The chain has TRBV6-5 and TRBJ1-2; tentative D call: TRBD1 (5 bases). There are 13 residues in the CDR3. Germline lookup yields CDR1 MNHEY and CDR2 SVGAGI. The V end was cut by 6 bases, the J end by 4 bases, with 12 bases between. CDR3 nucleotide sequence: TGTGCCAGCAGGCGCCGACAGCTCTATGGCTACACCTTC. Protein sequence: CASRRRQLYGYTF.

The V call is TRBV28, the J call TRBJ1-5, with no clear D. Germline CDR1 MDHEN, CDR2 SYDVKM. This CDR3 has 12 amino acids. V gave up 2 bases and J gave up 4 bases, with 3 bases separating them. The CDR3 sequence: CASSLINQPQHF. For the CDR3, the DNA is TGTGCCAGCAGTTTAATAAATCAGCCCCAGCATTTT. The entire variable domain, with the rest obtained from reference TRBV28 and TRBJ1-5, is as follows: DVKVTQSSRYLVKRTGEKVFLECVQDMDHENMFWYRQDPGLGLRLIYFSYDVKMKEKGDIPEGYSVSREKKERFSLILESASTNQTSMYLCASSLINQPQHFGDGTRLSIL.

V gene TRBV7-2 combines with J gene TRBJ2-5; 12 bases are shared with TRBD2. Germline CDR1 SGHTA, CDR2 FQGNSA. The CDR3 has 14 residues. V shed 3 bases and J 7 bases; nucleotides not matched to a gene: 3. In DNA, the CDR3 is TGTGCCAGCAGCTTTACTAGCGGGGGGCGGACCCAGTACTTC. Protein product: CASSFTSGGRTQYF. Complete variable domain (other parts from reference TRBV7-2 and TRBJ2-5): GAGVSQSPSNKVTEKGKDVELRCDPISGHTALYWYRQSLGQGLEFLIYFQGNSAPDKSGLPSDRFSAERTGGSVSTLTIQRTQQEDSAVYLCASSFTSGGRTQYFGPGTRLLVL.

The chain carries TRBV6-5 and TRBJ2-7, with D possibly being TRBD1 (6 bases). V dropped 6 bases and J dropped 3 bases, with 15 bases sitting between them. The CDR3 totals 14 residues. The germline CDR1 and CDR2 sequences are MNHEY and SVGAGI. Here the CDR3 reads CASSRQDGGYEQYF. CDR3 DNA: TGTGCCAGCAGCCGACAGGATGGGGGCTACGAGCAGTACTTC.

The chain is built from TRBV6-5 and TRBJ2-6; TRBD1 is a possible D gene (6 bases). Germline V CDR1 and CDR2: MNHEY, SVGAGI. V shed 6 bases and J shed 0 bases, with 9 bases lying between them. The CDR3 spans 15 residues. In DNA, the CDR3 is TGTGCCAGCAGACAGGGTAACTCTGGGGCCAACGTCCTGACTTTC. It is translated as CASRQGNSGANVLTF.

This clone was counted only a few times. This rearrangement joins TRBV2 to TRBJ1-6, with D unresolved. The CDR3 consists of 19 residues. V was pared by 5 bases and J by 5 bases, with 25 bases between. Germline V gene sequence: CDR1 SNHLY, CDR2 FYNNEI. In nucleotides, the CDR3 is TGTGCCAGCAGTATCTTCGGGTCGGGTATGAGATCCAATAATTCACCCCTCCACTTT. Its translation is CASSIFGSGMRSNNSPLHF.

The chain combines TRBV6-5 with TRBJ1-4; TRBD1 matches 7 bases. J was trimmed by 7 bases and V by 10 bases; bases with no gene match: 12. The CDR3 sequence is 14 residues long. CDR1 and CDR2 from the germline V gene are MNHEY and SVGAGI. The CDR3 region has the DNA TGTGCCACCAAGACAGGGCCGGAGGGTGAAAAACTGTTTTTT. This codes for CATKTGPEGEKLFF.

This clone has a handful of counts. V usage is TRBV18 and J usage is TRBJ1-5; 9 nucleotides agree with TRBD1. The V gene's germline CDR1 is KGHSH and CDR2 LQKENI. J was trimmed by 6 bases and V by 1 base; bases with no gene match: 4. This CDR3 has 15 amino acids. CDR3 region: CASSPQKGQGQPQHF. CDR3 nucleotides: TGTGCCAGCTCACCACAGAAGGGACAGGGTCAGCCCCAGCATTTT.

This clone showed up just once. The V call is TRBV18, the J call TRBJ1-1, with D tentatively TRBD1 (6 bases). The CDR3 spans 17 residues. The germline V gene encodes CDR1 KGHSH and CDR2 LQKENI. Trimming took off 4 bases at V and 1 base at J, with 19 bases between the two ends. CDR3 in amino acids: CASSRGYRTVKNTEAFF. The CDR3 DNA reads TGTGCCAGCTCACGGGGATACCGGACAGTGAAGAACACTGAAGCTTTCTTT.

This clone was counted a few times. The chain uses TRBV7-9 and TRBJ2-7; the match to TRBD1 covers 11 bases. The length of the CDR3 is 17 residues. Germline values: CDR1 SEHNR, CDR2 FQNEAQ (reference sequence). V was pared by 1 base and J by 1 base, with 6 bases of the junction left unmatched. This CDR3 is CASSLGTGGPKSYEQYF. CDR3 bases: TGTGCCAGCAGCTTAGGGACAGGGGGCCCTAAATCCTACGAGCAGTACTTC. The complete variable domain, with remaining parts taken from reference TRBV7-9 and TRBJ2-7, reads DTGVSQNPRHKITKRGQNVTFRCDPISEHNRLYWYRQTLGQGPEFLTYFQNEAQLEKSRLLSDRFSAERPKGSFSTLEIQRTEQGDSAMYLCASSLGTGGPKSYEQYFGPGTRLTVT.

The chain joins TRBV18 to TRBJ1-6; 7 bases are a match to TRBD1. The V segment lost 8 bases and the J segment 10 bases; nucleotides outside the gene matches: 8. CDR3 length: 13 amino acids. CDR1 is KGHSH, CDR2 LQKENI, per germline. Written as DNA, the CDR3 is TGTGCCAGCGCTGACAGGGTGCAATCACCCCTCCACTTT. This sequence encodes CASADRVQSPLHF. The full variable domain, completed using reference TRBV18 and TRBJ1-6, is NAGVMQNPRHLVRRRGQEARLRCSPMKGHSHVYWYRQLPEEGLKFMVYLQKENIIDESGMPKERFSAEFPKEGPSILRIQQVVRGDSAAYFCASADRVQSPLHFGNGTRLTVT.

The chain joins TRBV3-1 (or the pseudogene TRBV3-2) to TRBJ1-5; D is perhaps TRBD1 (5 bases). CDR1 and CDR2 from the germline V gene are LGHDT and YNNKEL (reference sequence). Trimming stripped 7 bases from V and 7 bases from J, with 20 bases between. There are 15 residues in the CDR3. In DNA, the CDR3 is TGTGCCAGCACAAAGGATCCGGGCGGGGGGCAGCCCCAGCATTTT. Its translation is CASTKDPGGGQPQHF.

The chain employs TRBV5-1 and TRBJ2-5; D possibly corresponds to TRBD2 (6 bases). The CDR3 is 15 residues long. Germline V CDR1 and CDR2: SGHRS, YFSETQ. Trimming shortened V by 4 bases and J by 1 base, and 14 bases separated the two germline ends. CDR3 protein: CASSGGAGAQETQYF. The CDR3 region has the DNA TGCGCCAGCAGCGGCGGGGCAGGAGCCCAAGAGACCCAGTACTTC.

The chain is built from TRBV7-9 and TRBJ1-1; 7 bases align to TRBD1. This CDR3 is built from 15 residues. Per the germline V gene, CDR1 is SEHNR and CDR2 is FQNEAQ (reference sequence). The V segment lost 6 bases and the J segment 2 bases; nucleotides outside the gene matches: 9. The CDR3 is CASSAPKGANTEAFF. As DNA, the CDR3 is TGTGCCAGCAGTGCGCCAAAGGGGGCCAACACTGAAGCTTTCTTT.

The chain joins TRBV11-3 to TRBJ2-3, with 8 bases aligning to TRBD2. Germline lookup yields CDR1 SGHNT and CDR2 YENEEA. The ends lost 5 bases at V and 2 bases at J; junction bases unmatched: 6. The CDR3 has 15 residues. CDR3 protein: CASSAGLAYTDTQYF. The CDR3 DNA reads TGTGCCAGCAGCGCCGGACTAGCCTACACAGATACGCAGTATTTT.

This chain connects TRBV7-2 to TRBJ2-7; TRBD1 might be the D (5 bases). Trimming removed 6 bases from V and 2 bases from J, with 17 bases in between. Per germline, CDR1 SGHTA and CDR2 FQGNSA. The CDR3 sequence is 15 residues long. CDR3: CASSLRGQAAYEQYF. The CDR3 coding sequence is TGTGCCAGCAGTCTAAGGGGTCAGGCGGCCTACGAGCAGTACTTC. The variable domain in full, with the rest retrieved from reference TRBV7-2 and TRBJ2-7, is GAGVSQSPSNKVTEKGKDVELRCDPISGHTALYWYRQSLGQGLEFLIYFQGNSAPDKSGLPSDRFSAERTGGSVSTLTIQRTQQEDSAVYLCASSLRGQAAYEQYFGPGTRLTVT.

This clone was counted once. This chain links TRBV2 with TRBJ2-3; the D gene is possibly TRBD2 (6 bases). V was trimmed by 6 bases and J by 8 bases, leaving 12 bases between them. Germline CDR1 is SNHLY and CDR2 is FYNNEI. The CDR3 has 12 residues. The CDR3 DNA reads as TGTGCCAGCAGCGGGGGAAGCGGTACGCAGTATTTT. This translates into CASSGGSGTQYF.

A note on this clone: Other DNA sequences in this sample translate to the same CDR3. CDR3 region: CASSVTDTQYF. The CDR3, as DNA: TGTGCCAGCAGCGTGACAGATACGCAGTATTTT. This chain joins TRBV2 and TRBJ2-3; D uncertain. Trimming shortened V by 6 bases and J by 3 bases, and 4 bases separated the two germline ends. The CDR3 consists of 11 residues. Looked up from germline, CDR1 is SNHLY and CDR2 is FYNNEI.

The chain carries TRBV7-6 and TRBJ1-3; TRBD2 matches at 13 bases. Near its end, the DNA agrees better with TRBJ2-2, so the J call may be wrong. There are 21 residues in the CDR3. Germline loops: CDR1 SGHVS, CDR2 FNYEAQ. The CDR3: CASSLALTSGGAIPYTGELFF. CDR3 DNA sequence: TGTGCCAGCAGCTTAGCGCTTACTAGCGGGGGGGCCATACCCTACACCGGGGAGCTGTTTTTT.

This chain connects TRBV27 to TRBJ1-2; the D gene is possibly TRBD1 (5 bases). CDR3 length: 13 amino acids. Germline CDR1 MNHEY, CDR2 SMNVEV (reference sequence). V was clipped by 5 bases and J by 1 base, with 8 bases between them. CDR3 coding DNA: TGTGCCAGCAGTGGCAGGGTTAACTATGGCTACACCTTC. Its translation is CASSGRVNYGYTF.

The chain couples TRBV10-3 to TRBJ1-4; D is ambiguous. Germline V CDR1 and CDR2: ENHRY, SYGVKD. The CDR3 is 14 residues long. V was shortened by 4 bases and J by 0 bases, with 6 bases between the two germline ends. The CDR3 loop is CAISARATNEKLFF. In nucleotides, the CDR3 is TGTGCCATCAGTGCGCGCGCAACTAATGAAAAACTGTTTTTT.

In this sample, this clone turned up a few times. V usage is TRBV6-5 and J usage is TRBJ2-7; possible D gene TRBD1, 6 bases. With 5 bases removed from V and 0 bases from J, the gap between germline ends came to 14 bases. In germline, CDR1 is MNHEY, CDR2 SVGAGI. The CDR3 spans 15 residues. The chain's CDR3 is CASSPQTGHSYEQYF. The CDR3 DNA follows: TGTGCCAGCAGTCCCCAGACAGGCCACTCCTACGAGCAGTACTTC.

Concerning this clone itself: It is likely a read error, because the conserved phenylalanine at the end of the CDR3 is missing. The DNA is omitted, as the CDR3 cannot be located on it reliably, and the CDR3 follows TCRdb's listing. V is TRBV5-1 and J is TRBJ2-6; the table assigns TRBD2, which was not confirmed against the DNA. The CDR3 sequence runs 11 residues, both termini included. The V gene's germline CDR1 is SGHRS and CDR2 YFSETQ. Here the CDR3 reads CASSLVVNPGV.